Shown below are 20 T cell receptor beta chains from a single sample sequenced in a study of cytomegalovirus exposure and HLA in healthy donors (dated 2017 in TCRdb). The receptor library was made with the immunoSEQ multiplex PCR assay. For the multiplex PCR, a mixture combining 60 forward primers for TCR Vbeta segments and 13 reverse primers for TCR Jbeta segments was used. TCRdb provides this immuneACCESS table in a form limited to in-frame rearrangements. Some clones are lacking; in checked studies, under half of them reflect an unresolved V gene, and why the rest are absent is not known. A total of roughly 150,000 clones appear in this sample, approximately 80% of them only once. The top ten clones comprise 3% to 4.5% of the sample. Material: PBMCs. Receptor source: a male donor in good health and CMV-seronegative.

V gene TRBV21-1 combines with J gene TRBJ2-7; the table gives TRBD2 as D, unverified against the DNA. TRBV21-1 is termed a pseudogene. The CDR3 consists of 15 residues. The CDR3 is CASSPGLAANSEQYF. The CDR3 DNA is TGTGCCAGCAGCCCGGGCCTAGCGGCAAACTCCGAGCAGTACTTC.

This clone was counted a few times. This chain joins TRBV5-4 and TRBJ2-7; D is ambiguous. This CDR3 contains 12 residues. Trimming shortened V by 2 bases and J by 2 bases, and 5 bases separated the two germline ends. The germline V gene has CDR1 SGHNT and CDR2 YYREEE (reference sequence). CDR3 sequence (DNA): TGTGCCAGCAGCTTCTCAGCCTACGAGCAGTACTTC. As protein: CASSFSAYEQYF.

V and J are TRBV5-6 and TRBJ1-2; D is unresolved. This CDR3 region has 14 residues. The germline V and J ends were trimmed by 5 bases and 2 bases, with 13 bases remaining between them. CDR1 and CDR2 (germline): SGHDT, YYEEEE. DNA of the CDR3: TGTGCCAGCAGACCGGAGCGGGTAAACTATGGCTACACCTTC. Its protein is CASRPERVNYGYTF.

The chain uses TRBV27 and TRBJ1-2, with 7 bases identical to TRBD1. Looked up from germline, CDR1 is MNHEY and CDR2 is SMNVEV (reference sequence). V trimming: 5 bases; J trimming: 2 bases; junction bases outside the gene matches: 8. This CDR3 is 15 amino acids long. CDR3 amino acids: CASSRWDRLNYGYTF. In DNA form, the CDR3 reads TGTGCCAGCAGTCGATGGGACAGACTAAACTATGGCTACACCTTC.

This clone was observed a handful of times. The chain uses TRBV7-2 and TRBJ1-2; 8 nucleotides agree with TRBD1. Trimming took 7 bases from V and 5 from J; bases not matched to a gene: 9. This CDR3 is built from 14 residues. Germline-derived CDR1 and CDR2 are SGHTA and FQGNSA. This CDR3 reads CASIIDRGWYGYTF. Written as DNA, the CDR3 is TGTGCCAGCATTATAGACAGGGGATGGTATGGCTACACCTTC.

The V gene is TRBV7-2, the J gene TRBJ1-4, with D possibly matching TRBD1 (5 bases). V gave up 5 bases and J gave up 8 bases, with 18 bases separating them. CDR3 length: 15 residues. CDR1 and CDR2 from the germline V gene are SGHTA and FQGNSA. CDR3 in amino acids: CASSLPMAGGEKLFF. The CDR3 DNA follows: TGTGCCAGCAGCCTTCCCATGGCGGGGGGGGAAAAACTGTTTTTT.

The chain employs TRBV19 and TRBJ1-2, with D tentatively TRBD1 (5 bases). This CDR3 contains 13 residues. The germline CDR1 and CDR2 sequences are LNHDA and SQIVND (reference sequence). With 2 bases removed from V and 6 bases from J, the gap between germline ends came to 10 bases. The DNA of the CDR3 is TGTGCCAGTAGTATAACAGGTACCCATGGCTACACCTTC. Residues: CASSITGTHGYTF.

A remark on this clone: An end of the junction differs from the germline gene, which may be a read error. The J gene is TRBJ2-4, the V gene TRBV10-3; D may be TRBD1 (5 bases). The germline gives CDR1 ENHRY, CDR2 SYGVKD. The CDR3 runs to 14 residues. The CDR3 DNA reads as TGTGCCATCAGTCCTCCTGGGGCCAAAAACAGTCAGTACTTC. The encoded protein is CAISPPGAKNSQYF.

The V call is TRBV4-1, the J call TRBJ2-5, with TRBD2 matching 11 bases. The J call may not be correct, given that the DNA end is closer to TRBJ2-7. Germline lookup yields CDR1 MGHRA and CDR2 YSYEKL. This CDR3 comprises 17 residues. The DNA of the CDR3 is TGCGCCAGCAGCCCGTCGCCAGTTAGCGGGAGGGCCTACGAGCAGTACTTC. This codes for CASSPSPVSGRAYEQYF.

This clone has more than one count but fewer than ten. The V gene is TRBV25-1, the J gene TRBJ2-4, with D perhaps TRBD2 (7 bases). V lost 10 bases, J lost 4 bases, and 17 bases lay in between. CDR1 and CDR2 (germline): MGHDK, SYGVNS. The CDR3 has 14 amino acids. CDR3 coding DNA: TGTGCCATCACCACCGGGGGGCTTAAAAACATTCAGTACTTC. Protein product: CAITTGGLKNIQYF.

This clone has only a few counts. V usage is TRBV5-8 and J usage is TRBJ1-5; 8 bases are a match to TRBD1. The CDR3 has 16 residues. With 5 bases clipped from V and 0 bases from J, the junction kept 7 bases outside the gene matches. CDR1 is SGHTS, CDR2 YDEGEE, per germline. DNA for the CDR3: TGTGCCAGCAGGGTTCACAGGGGGGATAGCAATCAGCCCCAGCATTTT. It specifies CASRVHRGDSNQPQHF.

V and J are TRBV7-2 and TRBJ1-2; the match to TRBD1 covers 9 bases. J gave up 4 bases and V 3 bases, and 6 bases lay outside the gene matches. The CDR3 is 15 residues long. The V gene's germline CDR1 is SGHTA and CDR2 FQGNSA. CDR3 DNA sequence: TGTGCCAGCAGCTTGAGTCCGGGACAGGGCTATGGCTACACCTTC. This translates into CASSLSPGQGYGYTF.

The CDR3 is CASSPAGRVGSEAFF. The DNA of the CDR3 is TGTGCCAGCAGCCCTGCAGGGAGGGTAGGCTCTGAAGCTTTCTTT. The chain links TRBV21-1 to TRBJ1-1. TRBV21-1 is labeled a pseudogene. The CDR3 is 15 amino acids.

The gene calls are TRBV5-1 and TRBJ2-2, with 8 bases fitting TRBD1. The CDR3 is 15 amino acids. The trim removed 2 bases at V and 4 bases at J, leaving 4 bases unmatched. Germline-derived CDR1 and CDR2 are SGHRS and YFSETQ. DNA for the CDR3: TGCGCCAGCAGCTTCCAGGGGGCGTTCACCGGGGAGCTGTTTTTT. Its translation is CASSFQGAFTGELFF.

The chain combines TRBV19 with TRBJ1-1, with 7 bases matching TRBD1. Germline lookup yields CDR1 LNHDA and CDR2 SQIVND (reference sequence). J lost 0 bases, V lost 2 bases, and 9 bases had no gene match. This CDR3 region has 17 residues. This chain's CDR3 is CASSITGRGILNTEAFF. The DNA for the CDR3 is TGTGCCAGTAGTATAACGGGCAGGGGGATCCTGAACACTGAAGCTTTCTTT.

J is TRBJ2-3 and V is TRBV29-1; 8 nucleotides match TRBD1. The CDR3 sequence is 13 residues long. The germline gives CDR1 SQVTM, CDR2 ANQGSEA. This chain's CDR3 is CLSTGGFTDTQYF. CDR3 in DNA: TGCCTATCAACAGGGGGATTCACAGATACGCAGTATTTT.

The chain joins TRBV6-1 to TRBJ2-7; 7 nucleotides align to TRBD1. Germline V gene sequence: CDR1 MNHNS, CDR2 SASEGT. V lost 1 base to trimming and J lost 4 bases; unmatched junction nucleotides: 4. The CDR3 loop spans 14 amino acids. The CDR3 here is CASSEEGGVYEQYF. The CDR3 region has the DNA TGTGCCAGCAGTGAAGAAGGGGGCGTGTACGAGCAGTACTTC.

The chain recombines TRBV19 with TRBJ1-1; D is perhaps TRBD1 (6 bases). Trimming took off 9 bases at V and 1 base at J, with 18 bases between the two ends. The CDR3 loop spans 15 amino acids. Germline V gene sequence: CDR1 LNHDA, CDR2 SQIVND (reference sequence). The CDR3 loop reads CASSQITQGNTEAFF. Here the CDR3 DNA reads TGTGCCAGCAGTCAAATTACACAGGGGAACACTGAAGCTTTCTTT.

V usage is TRBV29-1 and J usage is TRBJ2-2; 9 nucleotides line up with TRBD1. This CDR3 spans 14 amino acids. The V segment lost 7 bases and the J segment 5 bases; nucleotides outside the gene matches: 8. Germline lookup yields CDR1 SQVTM and CDR2 ANQGSEA. As DNA, the CDR3 is TGCAGCGGAACCACAGGGGGCTTGACCGGGGAGCTGTTTTTT. Amino acids: CSGTTGGLTGELFF.

The rearrangement links TRBV27 to TRBJ2-5, with 9 bases that match TRBD2. Germline trimming cut 5 bases from V and 5 bases from J; bases unmatched to any gene: 0. The CDR3 sequence is 12 residues long. Germline V gene data show CDR1 as MNHEY and CDR2 as SMNVEV (reference sequence). CDR3 region: CASSAGGETQYF. CDR3 DNA sequence: TGTGCCAGCAGTGCGGGGGGGGAGACCCAGTACTTC.